These 25 T cell receptor beta chains were all obtained from the same sample, sequenced in a study of CD8 T cells in Susac syndrome. With random hexamers, reverse transcription was performed on about 0.5 to 1 ug of RNA. TCRdb independently ran MiXCR on the immunoSEQ multiplex PCR reads; one entry per CDR3 protein. The sample has over 95,000 distinct CDR3 sequences, around 90% seen once. The sequencing sample was made of CD4+ T cells from PBMCs. The receptors come from a human donor in good health.

The rearrangement uses TRBV4-3 and TRBJ1-2; D perhaps matches TRBD1 (5 bases). Germline V gene lookup returns CDR1 LGHNA and CDR2 YSLEER. The CDR3 contains 14 residues. V was trimmed by 0 bases and J by 8 bases, leaving 13 bases between them. CDR3 bases: TGCGCCAGCAGCCAAGATCAGGGTCTAGGCGGCTACACCTTC. Protein: CASSQDQGLGGYTF.

The genes are TRBV5-1 and TRBJ1-1; TRBD1 might be the D (5 bases). V was trimmed by 1 base and J by 6 bases, leaving 10 bases between them. This CDR3 is built from 13 residues. Germline V gene lookup returns CDR1 SGHRS and CDR2 YFSETQ. CDR3 DNA: TGCGCCAGCAGCTTGTCAGGGAAACCTGAAGCTTTCTTT. Its translation is CASSLSGKPEAFF.

The chain uses TRBV5-1 and TRBJ1-2, with D perhaps matching TRBD1 (5 bases). The germline CDR1 and CDR2 sequences are SGHRS and YFSETQ. The germline V and J ends were trimmed by 7 bases and 8 bases, with 24 bases remaining between them. This CDR3 comprises 15 residues. This CDR3 reads CASGQGVRDYLGYTF. As DNA, the CDR3 is TGCGCCAGCGGTCAAGGGGTGCGCGACTATCTCGGCTACACCTTC.

V gene TRBV6-5 combines with J gene TRBJ1-4; possibly TRBD1 for D (6 bases). CDR3 size: 15 residues. In germline, CDR1 is MNHEY, CDR2 SVGAGI. Trimming removed 7 bases at V and 7 bases at J, with 19 bases between. CDR3: CASKSGGAQSEKLFF. The CDR3 DNA follows: TGTGCCAGCAAGTCCGGGGGGGCGCAATCTGAAAAACTGTTTTTT.

DNA of the CDR3: TGTGCCAGCAGCCAAGATACATCGACCGTTTTCCCGTATTTT. Residues: CASSQDTSTVFPYF. The J gene is TRBJ2-3, the V gene TRBV4-2; D gene ambiguous. Germline CDR1 and CDR2: LGHNA and YNFKEQ. The CDR3 runs 14 residues. With 0 bases removed from V and 14 bases from J, the gap between germline ends came to 18 bases.

The chain uses TRBV28 and TRBJ1-2, with 7 bases fitting TRBD1. Germline CDR1 is MDHEN and CDR2 is SYDVKM. This CDR3 contains 15 residues. The junction had 11 bases not matched to a gene; V was cut back by 5 bases and J by 5 bases. The CDR3 nucleotides are TGTGCCAGCAGTCTCAGGGGCAGGGGGGTATATGGCTACACCTTC. Amino acids: CASSLRGRGVYGYTF.

This chain uses TRBV3-1 with TRBJ2-2; D is unclear. The V gene lost 0 bases and the J gene lost 6 bases, with 8 bases spanning the gap. The CDR3 runs to 14 residues. Germline V lookup: CDR1 LGHDT, CDR2 YNNKEL (reference sequence). The CDR3 spells CASSQDRSSGELFF. The CDR3 region has the DNA TGTGCCAGCAGCCAAGATCGTTCGTCCGGGGAGCTGTTTTTT.

The chain combines TRBV11-2 with TRBJ2-7; D unresolved. CDR1 SGHAT and CDR2 FQNNGV come from the germline V gene. V gave up 0 bases and J gave up 7 bases, with 10 bases separating them. CDR3 size: 13 residues. The CDR3, as DNA: TGTGCCAGCAGCTTAGATCGAATGGGGGAGCAGTACTTC. It yields the protein CASSLDRMGEQYF.

The chain uses TRBV10-3 and TRBJ1-4, with 7 bases lining up with TRBD1. V gave up 4 bases and J gave up 5 bases; unmatched junction bases: 4. CDR3 length: 14 residues. Germline V gene data show CDR1 as ENHRY and CDR2 as SYGVKD. Written as DNA, the CDR3 is TGTGCCATCAGTGCGGGGACAGAGAATGAAAAACTGTTTTTT. It is translated as CAISAGTENEKLFF.

The rearrangement joins TRBV11-3 to TRBJ2-2, with D unclear. Deletions cut 1 base from V and 3 bases from J, with 6 bases between. Germline V gene sequence: CDR1 SGHNT, CDR2 YENEEA. CDR3 size: 14 residues. The DNA for the CDR3 is TGTGCCAGCAGCTTAGTTGGGGACACCGGGGAGCTGTTTTTT. Its protein product is CASSLVGDTGELFF.

J is TRBJ2-1 and V is TRBV19; D remains unclear. Germline CDR1 reads LNHDA; CDR2 reads SQIVND (reference sequence). The V end lost 4 bases, the J end lost 3 bases, and 13 bases lay between the germline ends. The CDR3 spans 15 residues. The CDR3 reads CASSTSNVYYNEQFF. CDR3 nucleotide sequence: TGTGCCAGTAGTACGTCGAACGTTTACTACAATGAGCAGTTCTTC.

A single count supports this clonotype. The chain carries TRBV5-4 and TRBJ2-1; D perhaps matches TRBD2 (8 bases). This CDR3 is 16 amino acids long. Looked up from germline, CDR1 is SGHNT and CDR2 is YYREEE (reference sequence). The V and J ends lost 4 bases and 4 bases respectively, with 18 bases between them. DNA for the CDR3: TGTGCCAGCAGCCTCGGGGGGGACAGCGCGTACAATGAGCAGTTCTTC. It specifies CASSLGGDSAYNEQFF.

The chain is built from TRBV18 and TRBJ1-1, with TRBD1 matching 11 bases. The CDR3 spans 17 residues. The V and J ends lost 1 base and 4 bases, in that order; junction bases with no gene match: 8. From germline, CDR1 is KGHSH and CDR2 LQKENI. The CDR3 sequence: CASSPLGQGVGITEAFF. The CDR3 nucleotides read TGTGCCAGCTCACCACTGGGACAGGGGGTTGGTATCACTGAAGCTTTCTTT.

This chain links TRBV2 with TRBJ2-1; D gene unclear. Trimming shortened V by 5 bases and J by 4 bases, and 9 bases separated the two germline ends. The germline V gene has CDR1 SNHLY and CDR2 FYNNEI. The CDR3 is 13 residues long. The CDR3 is CASSFADYNEQFF. The CDR3 DNA sequence: TGTGCCAGCAGTTTTGCCGATTACAATGAGCAGTTCTTC. The full variable domain, completed using reference TRBV2 and TRBJ2-1, is EPEVTQTPSHQVTQMGQEVILRCVPISNHLYFYWYRQILGQKVEFLVSFYNNEISEKSEIFDDQFSVERPDGSNFTLKIRSTKLEDSAMYFCASSFADYNEQFFGPGTRLTVL.

This clonotype was counted a single time. The V gene is TRBV5-6, the J gene TRBJ2-2; D not certain. Deletions cut 4 bases from V and 0 bases from J, with 13 bases between. The CDR3 covers 16 residues. Germline CDR1 SGHDT, CDR2 YYEEEE. CDR3 in DNA: TGTGCCAGCAGCCTTCTATTTACCGCGAACACCGGGGAGCTGTTTTTT. Its translation: CASSLLFTANTGELFF.

The rearrangement uses TRBV7-9 and TRBJ2-5; D gene uncertain. Germline CDR1 SEHNR, CDR2 FQNEAQ (reference sequence). The CDR3 consists of 12 residues. V lost 6 bases, J lost 1 base, and 6 bases lay in between. CDR3 in DNA: TGTGCCAGCAGTGGCTTCCAAGAGACCCAGTACTTC. The encoded protein is CASSGFQETQYF.

The chain carries TRBV5-6 and TRBJ2-5; 8 bases match TRBD2. This CDR3 has 15 amino acids. J lost 4 bases, V lost 1 base, and 6 bases had no gene match. CDR1 and CDR2 (germline): SGHDT, YYEEEE. The CDR3 bases are TGTGCCAGCAGCTTGAGGAGGGCGGGGGGAGAGACCCAGTACTTC. Its protein is CASSLRRAGGETQYF.

The rearrangement links TRBV6-5 to TRBJ2-5, with D maybe TRBD2 (5 bases). The V and J ends lost 0 bases and 4 bases respectively, with 9 bases between them. The length of the CDR3 is 14 residues. Germline CDR1 MNHEY, CDR2 SVGAGI. The CDR3 DNA is TGTGCCAGCAGTTACTCTATAGGGAGAGAGACCCAGTACTTC. This translates into CASSYSIGRETQYF.

The V gene is TRBV5-1, the J gene TRBJ1-1, with unresolved D. The germline CDR1 and CDR2 sequences are SGHRS and YFSETQ. The germline V and J ends were trimmed by 4 bases and 2 bases, with 12 bases remaining between them. The CDR3 has 14 residues. As DNA, the CDR3 is TGCGCCAGCAGCCTCGGACCGACCAACACTGAAGCTTTCTTT. Encoded protein: CASSLGPTNTEAFF.

The rearrangement links TRBV18 to TRBJ2-1; no firm D call. CDR1 and CDR2 (germline): KGHSH, LQKENI. There are 13 residues in the CDR3. Deletions cut 0 bases from V and 5 bases from J, with 5 bases between. The CDR3 region is CASSPPGNNEQFF. As DNA, the CDR3 is TGTGCCAGCTCACCACCGGGCAACAATGAGCAGTTCTTC. Using reference TRBV18 and TRBJ2-1 for the parts outside the CDR3, the full variable domain is NAGVMQNPRHLVRRRGQEARLRCSPMKGHSHVYWYRQLPEEGLKFMVYLQKENIIDESGMPKERFSAEFPKEGPSILRIQQVVRGDSAAYFCASSPPGNNEQFFGPGTRLTVL.

V and J are TRBV20-1 and TRBJ2-6; 11 bases are a match to TRBD1. The junction had 6 bases not matched to a gene; V was cut back by 2 bases and J by 3 bases. The CDR3 covers 17 residues. The germline V gene has CDR1 DFQATT and CDR2 SNEGSKA (reference sequence). The CDR3 reads CSARSGQGARGANVLTF. As DNA, the CDR3 is TGCAGTGCTAGATCTGGACAGGGGGCGCGTGGGGCCAACGTCCTGACTTTC.

The chain joins TRBV9 to TRBJ1-5, with D unresolved. The CDR3 runs to 15 residues. Germline CDR1 is SGDLS and CDR2 is YYNGEE. The V gene lost 4 bases and the J gene lost 0 bases, with 11 bases spanning the gap. CDR3 bases: TGTGCCAGCAGCCCCCAAAAAAATAGCAATCAGCCCCAGCATTTT. Its translation: CASSPQKNSNQPQHF.

This chain uses TRBV6-2 or TRBV6-3 with TRBJ2-7; D call uncertain. The CDR3 spans 12 residues. Germline CDR1 and CDR2: MNHEY and SVGEGT. Trimming shortened V by 5 bases and J by 6 bases, and 11 bases separated the two germline ends. This CDR3 is CASSPRWAEQYF. The DNA for the CDR3 is TGTGCCAGCAGTCCTCGATGGGCCGAGCAGTACTTC.

CDR3 sequence: CASSKTEAQGDGYTF. In DNA form, the CDR3 reads TGTGCCAGCAGCAAAACCGAAGCCCAGGGGGATGGCTACACCTTC. This chain connects TRBV12-3 or TRBV12-4 to TRBJ1-2; 7 bases align to TRBD1. The CDR3 covers 15 residues. V lost 6 bases to trimming and J lost 6 bases; unmatched junction nucleotides: 13.

The chain uses TRBV10-3 and TRBJ1-1; TRBD1 might be the D (5 bases). The length of the CDR3 is 13 residues. Between the trimmed V and J ends, which lost 11 bases and 0 bases, there was a span of 13 bases. The germline V gene encodes CDR1 ENHRY and CDR2 SYGVKD. The CDR3 coding sequence is TGTGCCTCTTCCGGGGGGATGAACACTGAAGCTTTCTTT. Protein sequence: CASSGGMNTEAFF.